Below, one TCR beta chain is given with its context. Its target is unknown. These data come from a study of PD-1 blockade in classical Hodgkin lymphoma. Study-level background: On a schedule of every 2 weeks, patients received nivolumab 3 mg/kg intravenously.

Sequenced by immunoSEQ multiplex PCR; TCRdb stores in-frame clones only, minus some. Of roughly 41,000 clones in the sample, around 88% were seen once. This CDR3 has 13 amino acids. Between the trimmed V and J ends, which lost 5 bases and 12 bases, there was a span of 19 bases. Germline CDR1 and CDR2: SEHNR and FQNEAQ (reference sequence). The study's findings and limits: Reports described newly diagnosed patients as having lower baseline TCR diversity than healthy donors. The diversity seen at baseline in complete responders resembled that of newly diagnosed patients.

Each patient relapsed following autologous stem cell transplantation, and prior brentuximab vedotin exposure differed. Best responses fell into complete response, partial response or progressive disease. Here the sequenced sample was peripheral blood mononuclear cells (PBMCs), taken before the second cycle of nivolumab. V gene TRBV7-9 combines with J gene TRBJ1-1; tentative D call: TRBD1 (6 bases). The TCR was taken from a human donor with classical Hodgkin lymphoma. The CDR3, as DNA: TGTGCCAGCAGCCCCTATAGCGACAGGCTCACTTTCTTT. Protein product: CASSPYSDRLTFF.